This T cell receptor beta chain is drawn from a study of shared clonotypes between healthy human individuals. Using immunoSEQ multiplex PCR, the repertoire was profiled, and TCRdb retains in-frame clones only, with some absent. The sample consists of over 1.5 million clones, around 98% of them appearing once. The donors, healthy adults who were HIV-negative, had experienced no recent acute infections or vaccinations. Trimming shortened V by 2 bases and J by 0 bases, and 13 bases separated the two germline ends. This CDR3 spans 16 amino acids. Germline CDR1 reads SGHTA; CDR2 reads FQGNSA. This chain connects TRBV7-2 to TRBJ1-2, with unresolved D. The receptor comes from a man aged 30 to 45 in good health. Sequenced input: naive CD4+ T cells sorted from blood. Subset indicated: CD45RA+ positively selected. The CDR3 reads CASSLTPAPANYGYTF. The CDR3 DNA reads TGTGCCAGCAGCTTAACTCCGGCCCCAGCTAACTATGGCTACACCTTC.